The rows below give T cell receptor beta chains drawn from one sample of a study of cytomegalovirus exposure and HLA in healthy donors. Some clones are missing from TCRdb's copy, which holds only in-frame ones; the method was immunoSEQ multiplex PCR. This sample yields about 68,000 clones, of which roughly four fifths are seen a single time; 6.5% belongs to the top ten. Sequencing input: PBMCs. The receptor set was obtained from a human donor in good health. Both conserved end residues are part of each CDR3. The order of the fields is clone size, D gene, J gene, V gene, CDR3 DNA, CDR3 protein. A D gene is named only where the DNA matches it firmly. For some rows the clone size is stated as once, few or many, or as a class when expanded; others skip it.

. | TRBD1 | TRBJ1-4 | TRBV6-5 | TGTGCCAGCAGTTATCGACAGGGCCGGGAAAAACTGTTTTTT | CASSYRQGREKLFF
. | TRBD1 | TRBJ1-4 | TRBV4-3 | TGCGCCAGCAGCCACGACAGGGGAACACAAAAACTGTTTTTT | CASSHDRGTQKLFF
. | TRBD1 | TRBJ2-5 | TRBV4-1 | TGCGCCAGCAGCCAAGTCCCGACGGGACAGGGTACCCAAGAGACCCAGTACTTC | CASSQVPTGQGTQETQYF
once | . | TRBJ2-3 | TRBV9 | TGTGCCAGCAGCGCCCGTGGTTTGGGGGGAGATACGCAGTATTTT | CASSARGLGGDTQYF
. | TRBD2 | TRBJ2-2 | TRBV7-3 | TGTGCCAGCAGCCGGACTAGCGGGGGCCCGAACACCGGGGAGCTGTTTTTT | CASSRTSGGPNTGELFF
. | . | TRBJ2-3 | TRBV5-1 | TGCGCCAGCAGCTTGGCCGGGGGAGGCACAGATACGCAGTATTTT | CASSLAGGGTDTQYF
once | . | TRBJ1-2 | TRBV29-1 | TGCAGCGTCGTGGACACCTCGTCTAACTATGGCTACACCTTC | CSVVDTSSNYGYTF
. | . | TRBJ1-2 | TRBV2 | TGTGCCAGCATGGCAGGGCATGGCTACACCTTC | CASMAGHGYTF
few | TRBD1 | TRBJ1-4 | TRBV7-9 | TGTGCCAGCAGCCCTGGGACAGGGGATAATGAAAAACTGTTTTTT | CASSPGTGDNEKLFF
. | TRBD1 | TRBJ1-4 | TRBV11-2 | TGTGCCAGCAGCTTAGACCCCGGGACAGGGCAAGAAAAACTGTTTTTT | CASSLDPGTGQEKLFF
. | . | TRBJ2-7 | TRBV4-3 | TGCGCCAGCAGCCAAGAACAGATGTACGAGCAGTACTTC | CASSQEQMYEQYF
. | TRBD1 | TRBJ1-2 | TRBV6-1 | TGTGCCAGCAGTGAAGCGGGGACAGGGTATGGCTACCCCTTC | CASSEAGTGYGYPF
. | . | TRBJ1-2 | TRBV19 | TGTGCCAGTACGAGTACAGACTATGGCTACCCCTTC | CASTSTDYGYPF
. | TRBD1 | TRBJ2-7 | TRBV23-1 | TGCGCCAGCAGTCCGACTAGGGACAGGGGGTACGAGCAGTACTTC | CASSPTRDRGYEQYF
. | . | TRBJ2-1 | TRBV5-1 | TGCGCCAGCAGCCCCGGGACTCTTTCCTACAATGAGCAGTTCTTC | CASSPGTLSYNEQFF
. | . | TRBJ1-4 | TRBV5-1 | TGCGCCAGCAGCTTGGTTACGGGGATTGATGAAAAACTGTTTTTT | CASSLVTGIDEKLFF
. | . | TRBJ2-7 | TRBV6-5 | TGTGCCAGCAGCCGGGACGGAAGGGATGCGGGGGAGCAGTACTTC | CASSRDGRDAGEQYF
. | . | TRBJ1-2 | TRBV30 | TGTGCCTGGAGTAGGGACACCGGCTATGGCTACACCTTC | CAWSRDTGYGYTF
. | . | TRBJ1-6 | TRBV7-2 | TGTGCCAGCAGCGTAGACAGGAACTCTAATTCACCCCTCCACTTT | CASSVDRNSNSPLHF
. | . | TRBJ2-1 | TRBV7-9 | TGTGCCAGCAGCTCGGGGGTTTTCGGTGAGCAGTTCTTC | CASSSGVFGEQFF
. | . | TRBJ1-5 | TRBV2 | TGTGCCAGCAGAGCGTTACCTTGGACAGTAAGCAATCAGCCCCAGCATTTT | CASRALPWTVSNQPQHF
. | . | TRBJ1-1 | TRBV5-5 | TGTGCCAGCAGTGGATACAGCTCCCTTTCTGAAGCTTTCTTT | CASSGYSSLSEAFF
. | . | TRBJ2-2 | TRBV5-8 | TGTGCCAGCAGCCGTATGACACCCATCGCCGGGGAGCTGTTTTTT | CASSRMTPIAGELFF
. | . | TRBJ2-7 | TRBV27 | TGTGCCAGCAGTTTAAGCCAGGGGGGATACGAGCAGTACTTC | CASSLSQGGYEQYF
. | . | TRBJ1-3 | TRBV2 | TGTGCCAGCAGTGAAGCGCGTATTGGAAACACCATATATTTT | CASSEARIGNTIYF
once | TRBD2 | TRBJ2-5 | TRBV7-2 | TGTGCCAGCAGCCCAGCGCGGGGGACGGAGACCCAGTACTTC | CASSPARGTETQYF
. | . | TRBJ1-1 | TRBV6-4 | TGTGCCAGCAGAACCGTCCCGGAGGCGAACACTGAAGCTTTCTTT | CASRTVPEANTEAFF
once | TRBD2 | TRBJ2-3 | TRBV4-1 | TGCGCCAGCAGCCACCCGGGACTAGCGGGGGGGCCTAGAAGCACAGATACGCAGTATTTT | CASSHPGLAGGPRSTDTQYF
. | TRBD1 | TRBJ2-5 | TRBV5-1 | TGCGCCAGCAGCTTCGGGCAGGGGGCACCCCAAGAGACCCAGTACTTC | CASSFGQGAPQETQYF
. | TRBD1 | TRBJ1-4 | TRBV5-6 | TGTGCCAGCAGCTTCAACAGGGGGTGGGAAAAACTGTTTTTT | CASSFNRGWEKLFF